One T cell receptor (beta chain) is described in this entry. What it recognizes is unknown. This record belongs to a study of cytomegalovirus exposure and HLA in healthy donors. General study findings and limits: Reports indicated that the classifier achieved high specificity and sensitivity in diagnosing cytomegalovirus status. Reported findings show TCR beta sequences accurately forecast HLA-A and HLA-B alleles in most subjects. Researchers reported in a later analysis that a missense DCLRE1C variant was tied to TCR beta V- and J-gene trimming. Further analysis, carried out later, found HLA-associated TCR beta chains more clonally expanded than equally common other chains.

Losses at the gene ends were 7 bases for V and 3 bases for J; bases not matched to a gene: 5. Germline loops: CDR1 MNHEY, CDR2 SVGAGI. The length of the CDR3 is 14 residues. PCR employed 60 Vbeta and 13 Jbeta primers. The data were produced by immunoSEQ multiplex PCR, yet TCRdb's version contains in-frame clones alone and is incomplete. This table holds 60,000 to 75,000 clones, 73% found once. The source is a man in his fifties in good health and CMV-seronegative. The chain carries TRBV6-5 and TRBJ2-1; 8 bases match TRBD1. The specimen sequenced was PBMCs. The CDR3 loop reads CASKDRGGYNEQFF. The DNA of the CDR3 is TGTGCCAGCAAAGACAGGGGCGGCTACAATGAGCAGTTCTTC.